The rows below give T cell receptor beta chains drawn from one sample of a study of immune evolution from preneoplasia to lung adenocarcinoma. Assay: immunoSEQ multiplex PCR; the TCRdb copy retains only in-frame clones and omits some. The data hold fewer than 4,500 clones, with 75% to 85% observed a single time. The sequencing sample was made of FFPE adjacent normal lung tissue. The origin of the receptors is a person aged 70 to 85 with lung adenocarcinoma. CDR3s include the opening cysteine and the closing phenylalanine or tryptophan. Each record gives: CDR3 protein, CDR3 DNA, CDR3 length, V gene, D gene, J gene, clone size. D genes are given only for firm matches. Only some rows state a clone size, as once, few, many or a class for expanded clones.

CASSFTSGTEAFF,TGTGCCAGCAGCTTCACTAGTGGCACTGAAGCTTTCTTT,13,TRBV27,NA,TRBJ1-1,NA
CASRWDREVGNTIYF,TGTGCCAGCAGGTGGGACAGGGAAGTTGGAAACACCATATATTTT,15,TRBV28,TRBD1,TRBJ1-3,once
CASSFRKPSQPQHF,TGTGCCAGCAGTTTCCGCAAACCAAGTCAGCCCCAGCATTTT,14,TRBV28,NA,TRBJ1-5,NA
CASSLGGLNNEQFF,TGTGCCAGCAGCTTAGGGGGTTTGAACAATGAGCAGTTCTTC,14,TRBV7-3,NA,TRBJ2-1,NA
CASSSGQNYNEQFF,TGTGCCAGCTCCTCGGGACAGAACTACAATGAGCAGTTCTTC,14,TRBV18,TRBD1,TRBJ2-1,NA
CASSPGERGVKETQYF,TGCGCCAGCAGCCCCGGGGAGCGGGGCGTAAAAGAGACCCAGTACTTC,16,TRBV4-1,TRBD2,TRBJ2-5,few
CSVSGRAGTDTQYF,TGCAGCGTAAGCGGGAGGGCCGGCACAGATACGCAGTATTTT,14,TRBV29-1,TRBD2,TRBJ2-3,NA
CAISESTGQGKGDTF,TGTGCCATCAGTGAGTCGACGGGGCAGGGTAAAGGAGACACCTTC,15,TRBV10-3,NA,TRBJ1-2,NA
CASSQATRGTEAFF,TGCGCCAGCAGCCAAGCCACGCGGGGCACTGAAGCTTTCTTT,14,TRBV4-3,NA,TRBJ1-1,NA
CASSIVGTPWGTEAFF,TGTGCCAGCAGTATCGTAGGGACACCCTGGGGCACTGAAGCTTTCTTT,16,TRBV21-1,NA,TRBJ1-1,few
CASTQGVRGNTIYF,TGTGCCAGTACACAGGGAGTTAGAGGAAACACCATATATTTT,14,TRBV6-5,NA,TRBJ1-3,NA
CASSMSEVESGELFF,TGTGCCAGTAGTATGTCTGAGGTTGAGAGCGGGGAGCTGTTTTTT,15,TRBV19,NA,TRBJ2-2,few
CATSRVSDRGLTEAFF,TGTGCCACCAGCAGAGTCAGTGACAGGGGGCTGACTGAAGCTTTCTTT,16,TRBV15,TRBD1,TRBJ1-1,NA
CASRLSQGSEQFF,TGTGCCAGCAGACTAAGCCAGGGGTCGGAGCAGTTCTTC,13,TRBV7-6,NA,TRBJ2-1,NA
CATSYQLWTSGPSSYNEQFF,TGTGCCACCAGTTACCAACTATGGACTAGCGGGCCGAGCTCCTACAATGAGCAGTTCTTC,20,TRBV15,TRBD2,TRBJ2-1,NA
CASKGAGTEAFF,TGTGCCAGCAAAGGGGCTGGCACTGAAGCTTTCTTT,12,TRBV5-6,NA,TRBJ1-1,once
CASSELFGNTGELFF,TGTGCCAGCAGTGAATTGTTCGGGAACACCGGGGAGCTGTTTTTT,15,TRBV25-1,NA,TRBJ2-2,NA
CASSARQGGDDTQYF,TGTGCCAGCAGCGCTCGACAGGGGGGCGATGATACGCAGTATTTT,15,TRBV9,TRBD1,TRBJ2-3,NA
CASRTYTAEAFF,TGTGCCAGCAGAACATATACAGCTGAAGCTTTCTTT,12,TRBV6-1,NA,TRBJ1-1,few
CASSSTHYGYTF,TGTGCCAGCAGTTCGACTCACTATGGCTACACCTTC,12,TRBV28,NA,TRBJ1-2,once
CASSLLAGDIGGGNTGELFF,TGTGCCAGCAGTTTATTGGCCGGAGATATAGGGGGTGGAAACACCGGGGAGCTGTTTTTT,20,TRBV28,NA,TRBJ2-2,NA
CASSSVQGETQYF,TGTGCCAGTAGTAGCGTCCAGGGAGAGACCCAGTACTTC,13,TRBV19,NA,TRBJ2-5,NA
CASTPGLQNTGELFF,TGTGCCAGCACCCCCGGACTGCAGAACACCGGGGAGCTGTTTTTT,15,TRBV2,NA,TRBJ2-2,NA
CASSLEGWGAFF,TGTGCCAGCAGTCTTGAGGGGTGGGGAGCTTTCTTT,12,TRBV28,NA,TRBJ1-1,once
CASPGQGTGELFF,TGTGCCAGCCCGGGACAGGGTACCGGGGAGCTGTTTTTT,13,TRBV30,TRBD1,TRBJ2-2,NA
CASLKSGSYEQYF,TGTGCCAGCCTCAAGAGCGGCTCCTACGAGCAGTACTTC,13,TRBV7-9,NA,TRBJ2-7,NA
CASSQREVLRTTGELFF,TGCGCCAGCAGTCAACGGGAGGTACTCCGGACCACCGGGGAGCTGTTTTTT,17,TRBV23-1,TRBD2,TRBJ2-2,NA
CASSLTTGGLAASYNEQFF,TGCGCCAGCAGCTTAACAACAGGGGGACTAGCGGCCTCCTACAATGAGCAGTTCTTC,19,TRBV4-1,TRBD2,TRBJ2-1,NA
CASSVGGQGTYEQYF,TGTGCCAGCAGCGTAGGGGGTCAGGGTACCTACGAGCAGTACTTC,15,TRBV9,NA,TRBJ2-7,NA
CASSLASGNSYEQYF,TGTGCCAGCAGCTTAGCTAGCGGGAACTCCTACGAGCAGTACTTC,15,TRBV7-2,TRBD2,TRBJ2-7,NA
CASSQGRDTEAFF,TGCGCCAGCAGCCAGGGTAGGGACACTGAAGCTTTCTTT,13,TRBV4-1,NA,TRBJ1-1,once
CASGSGTVNTEAFF,TGTGCTAGTGGTTCCGGGACGGTGAACACTGAAGCTTTCTTT,14,TRBV12-5,NA,TRBJ1-1,NA